This T cell receptor beta chain was observed in a study of regulatory T cells in long-lasting Graves disease. This clonotype was picked up many times. There are 14 residues in the CDR3. Per germline, CDR1 LNHDA and CDR2 SQIVND (reference sequence). J lost 5 bases, V lost 7 bases, and 8 bases had no gene match. HTBI primers from iRepertoire and Arm-PCR of CDR3 regions yielded the TCR beta libraries. TCRdb re-derived calls from the multiplex PCR reads in MiXCR, one entry per CDR3 protein. The sample shows some 420,000 distinct CDR3 sequences, approximately 23% of them seen only once. The time point: persistent/refractory GD, antithyroid drugs over 5 years with positive TRAb. PBMC RNA served as the TCR library source.

The sequencing here drew on peripheral blood mononuclear cells (PBMCs), taken when the disease was refractory, from a patient treated with antithyroid drugs. The receptor's source is a female donor with Graves disease. The J gene is TRBJ2-4, the V gene TRBV19; 7 nucleotides agree with TRBD2. The CDR3 is CASNKGLAENIQYF. The CDR3 DNA reads TGTGCCAGTAATAAGGGGCTAGCGGAAAACATTCAGTACTTC.